The present TCR beta chain was sequenced within a study of cytomegalovirus exposure and HLA in healthy donors. Study results and caveats: More clonal expansion characterized HLA-associated TCR beta chains than equally common others in a later analysis.

Germline V CDR1 and CDR2: LGHNA, YSLEER. The CDR3 sequence is 14 residues long. V lost 0 bases, J lost 5 bases, and 7 bases lay in between. Use of 60 Vbeta and 13 Jbeta primers characterized the PCR. Produced via immunoSEQ multiplex PCR; TCRdb's table is partial and in-frame only. The sample includes approximately 150,000 clones, roughly four fifths seen only once; the top ten take around 2%. Notes on this clone: Its antigen is still unknown.

Sequenced: PBMCs. The sequence came from a woman in her thirties or forties in good health and CMV-seronegative. The gene calls are TRBV4-3 and TRBJ2-2; D remains unclear. CDR3: CASSQDRATGELFF. As DNA, the CDR3 is TGCGCCAGCAGCCAAGATCGCGCGACCGGGGAGCTGTTTTTT.